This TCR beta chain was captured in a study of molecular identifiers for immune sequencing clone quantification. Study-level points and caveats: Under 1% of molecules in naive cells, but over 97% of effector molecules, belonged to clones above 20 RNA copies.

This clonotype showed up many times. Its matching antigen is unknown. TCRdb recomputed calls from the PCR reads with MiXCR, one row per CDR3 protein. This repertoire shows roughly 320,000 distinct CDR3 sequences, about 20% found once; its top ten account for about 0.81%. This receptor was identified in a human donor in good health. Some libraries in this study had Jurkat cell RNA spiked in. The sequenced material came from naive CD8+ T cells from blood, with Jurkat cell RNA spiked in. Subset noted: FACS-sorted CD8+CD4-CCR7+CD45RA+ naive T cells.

CDR3 loop: CASSPGGYYEQYF. Here the CDR3 DNA reads TGTGCCAGCAGCCCTGGGGGTTACTACGAGCAGTACTTC. The chain joins TRBV7-9 to TRBJ2-7; D possibly uses TRBD1 or TRBD2 (5 bases each). The V gene's germline CDR1 is SEHNR and CDR2 FQNEAQ (reference sequence). This CDR3 is built from 13 residues. V was cut by 5 bases and J by 3 bases, with 11 bases left in between.